This is a list of T cell receptor beta chains from one sample in a study of T cells after yellow fever vaccination. TCRdb fed the 5' RACE reads into MiXCR, producing one record per CDR3 protein. The table records about 320,000 distinct CDR3 sequences, approximately 11% of them present only once. The source material was CD4+ T cells sorted from PBMCs, sampled 45 days after the yellow fever booster vaccination. The receptors shown here come from a man younger than 35 who received the YFV17D yellow fever vaccine. Both conserved end residues are part of each CDR3. The order of the fields is CDR3 DNA, CDR3 protein, clone size, D gene, V gene, J gene. D genes are given only for firm matches. A clone size is listed for some rows: how often the clone was seen (once, few, many), or a class if it is expanded.

TGTGCCAGCTCACCACGATCGGGCACGAAAAACGAGCAGTACTTC	CASSPRSGTKNEQYF	few	-	TRBV18	TRBJ2-7
TGTGCCAGCAGTTTACGGCCCGACAGGGGGTATTCACCCCTCCACTTT	CASSLRPDRGYSPLHF	few	TRBD1	TRBV27	TRBJ1-6
TGTGCCAGCAGCGGGAGACAGATGAACACTGAAGCTTTCTTT	CASSGRQMNTEAFF	few	-	TRBV5-4	TRBJ1-1
TGTGCCACCAGGCTACAGGGGGCTGAGACCCAGTACTTC	CATRLQGAETQYF	many	TRBD1	TRBV15	TRBJ2-5
TGTGCCAGTATACTACAGGGGGAGAACACTGAAGCTTTCTTT	CASILQGENTEAFF	-	TRBD1	TRBV19	TRBJ1-1
TGTGCCAGCAGCTTAGGGGACGGGACAGGGGTGCACCGGGAGCTGTTTTTT	CASSLGDGTGVHRELFF	few	TRBD1	TRBV7-2	TRBJ2-2
TGTGCCAGCAGCTTAAATGGACAGGGGAACGAGCAGTACTTC	CASSLNGQGNEQYF	-	TRBD1	TRBV7-2	TRBJ2-7
TGTGCCAGCAGACCGCGGGGTCGTGAGGACGAGCAGTACTTC	CASRPRGREDEQYF	few	-	TRBV6-5	TRBJ2-7
TGTGCCAGCAGCGTGGACTGGAATCAGCCCCAGCATTTT	CASSVDWNQPQHF	many	-	TRBV9	TRBJ1-5
TGTGCCAGCAGTCGACAGGGGAAGTACGAGCAGTACTTC	CASSRQGKYEQYF	-	TRBD1	TRBV6-5	TRBJ2-7
TGCAGTGCTCCTGAATTGACAGGGTACTATGGCTACACCTTC	CSAPELTGYYGYTF	-	TRBD1	TRBV20-1	TRBJ1-2
TGTGCCAGCAGGGTAACAGGGAACTATGGCTACACCTTC	CASRVTGNYGYTF	-	-	TRBV7-9	TRBJ1-2
TGTGCCAGCAGCACTTCGGGGGGGGCCACAGATACGCAGTATTTT	CASSTSGGATDTQYF	few	TRBD2	TRBV9	TRBJ2-3
TGTGCCAGCAGCCATGTTTTAGACCGGGACAGGGATATCTCTGGGGCCAACGTCCTGACTTTC	CASSHVLDRDRDISGANVLTF	-	-	TRBV3-2	TRBJ2-6
TGTGCCAGCAGCGAACAGGGGGGAACTTATGGCTACACCTTC	CASSEQGGTYGYTF	few	TRBD1	TRBV9	TRBJ1-2
TGTGCCAGCAGTTCTACTACCTCGGGTCTCGGGAGCCAGCCCCAGCATTTT	CASSSTTSGLGSQPQHF	few	-	TRBV7-8	TRBJ1-5
TGCGCCAGCAGCCAAGGGGGGTATGATGGCTACACCTTC	CASSQGGYDGYTF	-	-	TRBV4-1	TRBJ1-2
TGTGCCAGCAGCCGGAATAAAAATCAGCCCCAGCATTTT	CASSRNKNQPQHF	-	-	TRBV14	TRBJ1-5
TGCGCCAGCAACAGCGCTGGGGCCAACGTCCTGACTTTC	CASNSAGANVLTF	-	-	TRBV5-1	TRBJ2-6
TGCAGTGCGTCAGACAGGGGTCGGGGACTCTACGAGCAGTACTTC	CSASDRGRGLYEQYF	many	TRBD1	TRBV20-1	TRBJ2-7
TGTGCCAGCAGCTGGCCGGGACAAGAGACCCAGTACTTC	CASSWPGQETQYF	-	-	TRBV7-8	TRBJ2-5
TGCAGTGCTCGATCTACCGGGACAGGGGGCGCCTATGGCTACACCTTC	CSARSTGTGGAYGYTF	-	TRBD1	TRBV20-1	TRBJ1-2
TGTGCCAGCAGTTACTCGAGTGTGGGAGCCCCAAATTCACCCCTCCACTTT	CASSYSSVGAPNSPLHF	-	-	TRBV6-5	TRBJ1-6
TGCAGTGCTAGAGATCTATCGATCGGAGGGTTAGAAGAGACCCAGTACTTC	CSARDLSIGGLEETQYF	-	-	TRBV20-1	TRBJ2-5
TGTGCCAGCAGCTTCGACTTATTCCCTAGCACAGATACGCAGTATTTT	CASSFDLFPSTDTQYF	-	-	TRBV7-2	TRBJ2-3
TGTGCCAGCAGTTATGGGGACACCCGGTATGGCTACACCTTC	CASSYGDTRYGYTF	few	-	TRBV6-5	TRBJ1-2
TGTGCCATCAGTGAGTTGACAGATACGCAGTATTTT	CAISELTDTQYF	-	-	TRBV10-3	TRBJ2-3
TGCGCCAGCAGCCCCGACAGGGGTAGGTCCGTGGTCAATGAGCAGTTCTTC	CASSPDRGRSVVNEQFF	many	TRBD1	TRBV5-1	TRBJ2-1
TGTGCCAGCAGCTTGGCGGAAGGAGAGACCCAGTACTTC	CASSLAEGETQYF	few	-	TRBV7-9	TRBJ2-5
TGCAGCGTTGGTGTGTCAGGAAACTACGAGCAGTACTTC	CSVGVSGNYEQYF	few	-	TRBV29-1	TRBJ2-7
TGTGCCAGCATCGGGACTCTATCGAACACTGAAGCTTTCTTT	CASIGTLSNTEAFF	-	-	TRBV19	TRBJ1-1
TGTGCCAGCAGCACAGGGGGCGCGGGCGGGGAGCTGTTTTTT	CASSTGGAGGELFF	few	TRBD1	TRBV2	TRBJ2-2
TGTGCAGGACGGTTAGGGACGAACACCGGGGAGCTGTTTTTT	CAGRLGTNTGELFF	few	-	TRBV11-2	TRBJ2-2
TGTGCCACCGGGATAGGAGGGCTGAACACTGAAGCTTTCTTT	CATGIGGLNTEAFF	few	-	TRBV12-3/TRBV12-4	TRBJ1-1
TGTGCCAGCAGCCCCGCTTCTGGGGGGTCCAAAAACATTCAGTACTTC	CASSPASGGSKNIQYF	many	-	TRBV4-2	TRBJ2-4
TGTGCCAGCAGCTTGCTCTCGGGATTCAACACCATATATTTT	CASSLLSGFNTIYF	-	-	TRBV5-6	TRBJ1-3